This T cell receptor beta chain derives from a study of blood T cell repertoires in COVID-19. Background on the study: Acute-phase and convalescent COVID-19 samples originated in the United States, Italy and Spain. In each case, the material was cDNA or gDNA derived from T cells, B-cell-depleted T cells, or PBMCs.

Original processing methods: The assay estimated nucleated cells by amplifying reference gene primers. Method: immunoSEQ multiplex PCR; TCRdb's copy keeps in-frame clones and lacks some. V and J calls and clone size are given by that table; D and trimming were obtained from the DNA. The table shows some 74,000 clones, with roughly 83% occurring only once. The clonotype comes from a woman older than 75 with acute or convalescent COVID-19. The sample comprised peripheral blood.

CDR3 sequence (DNA): TGTGCCTGGAGTGTACATGGTAGCGGGAGTTACGAGCAGTACTTC. Encoded protein: CAWSVHGSGSYEQYF. This rearrangement joins TRBV30 to TRBJ2-7, with TRBD2 identical over 9 bases. Germline V lookup: CDR1 GTSNPN, CDR2 SVGIG (reference sequence). V lost 0 bases and J lost 4; bases outside the gene matches: 7. This CDR3 contains 15 residues.